A selection of T cell receptor beta chains follows, all from one sample in a study of T cell repertoires in cytomegalovirus infection. TCRdb passed the reads through MiXCR, listing each CDR3 protein once. The table has around 770,000 distinct CDR3 sequences, almost 30% seen once; the top ten hold around 13%. These TCRs are of unknown antigen specificity. The source material was cultured CD8+ T cells from PBMCs, sampled from culture after CMV antigen stimulation. The origin of the receptors is a human donor in good health (CMV status not recorded). Some clones in this sample may be carry-over from other donors' samples. The CDR3 runs from the conserved cysteine through the conserved F or W. A D gene is named only where the DNA matches it firmly. Size tells how often a clone was seen (once, few, many) or the class of an expanded clone, and some rows leave it out.

clone_size j_call v_call d_call cdr3_aa cdr3_nt
many TRBJ2-3 TRBV27 - CASSFGSTDTQYF TGTGCCAGCAGCTTCGGGAGCACAGATACGCAGTATTTT
- TRBJ2-7 TRBV20-1 - CSANNPDGYEQYF TGCAGTGCTAATAATCCGGACGGCTACGAGCAGTACTTC
- TRBJ2-2 TRBV24-1 - CATSDPGRDELFF TGTGCCACCAGTGATCCCGGCAGGGATGAGCTGTTTTTT
- TRBJ1-1 TRBV6-1 TRBD1 CASSFGQGARNTEAFF TGTGCCAGCAGTTTCGGACAGGGGGCGCGGAACACTGAAGCTTTCTTT
- TRBJ2-1 TRBV7-2 - CASSRDKRGCHNEQFF TGTGCCAGCAGCCGCGATAAAAGGGGGTGTCACAATGAGCAGTTCTTC
- TRBJ2-5 TRBV3-1 TRBD2 CASSQESLAGLQETQYF TGTGCCAGCAGCCAAGAATCGCTAGCGGGGCTCCAAGAGACCCAGTACTTC
- TRBJ1-1 TRBV5-6 - CASSLGGRFTEAFF TGTGCCAGCAGCTTGGGGGGGAGATTTACTGAAGCTTTCTTT
few TRBJ1-1 TRBV7-6 - CASSFQGGGEAFF TGTGCCAGCAGCTTCCAAGGGGGGGGTGAAGCTTTCTTT
- TRBJ1-2 TRBV7-9 - CASSLAGGLGYGYTF TGTGCCAGCAGCTTAGCCGGGGGGTTGGGCTATGGCTACACCTTC
- TRBJ2-6 TRBV27 TRBD1 CASSLNRGDGANVLTF TGTGCCAGCAGTTTAAACAGGGGGGATGGGGCCAACGTCCTGACTTTC
- TRBJ2-5 TRBV29-1 TRBD2 CSSGLAGTQETQYF TGCAGCTCAGGACTAGCGGGTACACAAGAGACCCAGTACTTC
- TRBJ2-3 TRBV12-3/TRBV12-4 TRBD2 CASSLQRGENKDTQYF TGTGCCAGCAGTTTACAGCGGGGGGAGAATAAAGATACGCAGTATTTT